These 14 T cell receptor beta chains were sequenced from one sample in a study of beta chain features in type 1 diabetes. Study-level results: Among patients with Type 1 diabetes, TCRB CDR3s were moderately but significantly shorter in every one of the four CD4+ subsets.

Reverse transcribing all isolated RNA meant expressed TCRB transcripts were sequenced. The method was immunoSEQ multiplex PCR; TCRdb's version includes in-frame clones alone and lacks a portion of them. This sample has 500,000 to 800,000 clones, with 12% found just once. Their cognate antigens are unknown. The sample taken for sequencing was naive CD4+ T cells from blood. Receptors were obtained from a man aged 25-45 years with type 1 diabetes.

This clone occurred a few times. The genes are TRBV18 and TRBJ2-1, with D perhaps TRBD1 (6 bases). CDR3 length equals 15 residues. Trimming cost V 3 bases and J 2 bases, with 11 bases left between them. Germline CDR1 KGHSH, CDR2 LQKENI. This CDR3 is CASSPQGSTYNEQFF. The CDR3 coding sequence is TGTGCCAGCTCACCCCAGGGGAGCACCTACAATGAGCAGTTCTTC.

This clone has a handful of counts. V gene TRBV18 combines with J gene TRBJ2-5; 7 nucleotides match TRBD1. This CDR3 has 15 amino acids. Trimming removed 3 bases from V and 2 bases from J; junction bases left unmatched: 6. Germline V gene sequence: CDR1 KGHSH, CDR2 LQKENI. This chain's CDR3 is CASSPGTASQETQYF. The CDR3 DNA sequence: TGTGCCAGCTCACCGGGGACAGCGAGTCAAGAGACCCAGTACTTC.

This clone was counted a few times. The chain has TRBV11-3 and TRBJ2-7; 9 bases line up with TRBD1. The CDR3 contains 15 residues. CDR1 and CDR2 from the germline V gene are SGHNT and YENEEA. The trim removed 5 bases at V and 6 bases at J, leaving 11 bases unmatched. CDR3 nucleotides: TGTGCCAGCAGCAAAACAGGGGGCTCCGAGTCCGAGCAGTACTTC. Translation gives CASSKTGGSESEQYF.

This clone was recorded a few times. J is TRBJ1-1 and V is TRBV29-1; D is uncertain. This CDR3 contains 14 residues. The germline gives CDR1 SQVTM, CDR2 ANQGSEA. Trimming shortened V by 4 bases and J by 11 bases, and 23 bases separated the two germline ends. This CDR3 is CSVVPMKTYSSAFF. The DNA for the CDR3 is TGCAGCGTTGTCCCGATGAAGACCTACAGTTCCGCTTTCTTT.

This clone has only a few counts. The V and J genes are TRBV4-2 and TRBJ2-1; no reliable D call. V was clipped by 0 bases and J by 0 bases, with 18 bases between them. Looked up from germline, CDR1 is LGHNA and CDR2 is YNFKEQ. The CDR3 consists of 19 residues. As DNA, the CDR3 is TGTGCCAGCAGCCAAGACCCCTTGATGGGTTTCCGCTCCTACAATGAGCAGTTCTTC. Encoded protein: CASSQDPLMGFRSYNEQFF.

This clone was observed a few times. The V call is TRBV5-6, the J call TRBJ2-1; a possible D gene is TRBD2 (6 bases). Trimming stripped 4 bases from V and 0 bases from J, with 14 bases between. CDR3 length equals 16 residues. CDR1 and CDR2 (germline): SGHDT, YYEEEE. CDR3 loop: CASSQLYGGSYNEQFF. In DNA form, the CDR3 reads TGTGCCAGCAGCCAGCTATACGGGGGCTCCTACAATGAGCAGTTCTTC.

This clone was counted a few times. This CDR3 is CASSSPLGLGTDTQYF. CDR3 bases: TGTGCCAGCAGCTCCCCGCTGGGACTTGGCACAGATACGCAGTATTTT. The V gene is TRBV5-4, the J gene TRBJ2-3; possibly TRBD2 for D (6 bases). Looked up from germline, CDR1 is SGHNT and CDR2 is YYREEE (reference sequence). The germline V and J ends were trimmed by 3 bases and 1 base, with 15 bases remaining between them. CDR3 length: 16 residues.

This clone was seen only a few times. This chain uses TRBV7-2 with TRBJ2-6; D may be TRBD1 or TRBD2 (5 bases each). CDR1 SGHTA and CDR2 FQGNSA come from the germline V gene. Trimming shortened V by 1 base and J by 0 bases, and 10 bases separated the two germline ends. The CDR3 has 17 amino acids. CDR3: CASSLVSGTSGANVLTF. The DNA for the CDR3 is TGTGCCAGCAGCTTAGTTTCCGGGACCTCTGGGGCCAACGTCCTGACTTTC.

This clone was seen a handful of times. The gene calls are TRBV7-2 and TRBJ1-2, with D perhaps TRBD1 (6 bases). CDR1 and CDR2 from the germline V gene are SGHTA and FQGNSA. The CDR3 has 14 residues. V was cut by 5 bases and J by 6 bases, with 16 bases left in between. The CDR3 nucleotides read TGTGCCAGCAGCCAACAGGGATGGGGAGATGGCTACACCTTC. Protein: CASSQQGWGDGYTF.

The table lists this clone with a few counts. The same CDR3 can be traced to other DNA sequences in this sample. Written as DNA, the CDR3 is TGCGCCAGCAGCCTATCGAGCACAGATACGCAGTATTTT. Protein product: CASSLSSTDTQYF. The chain recombines TRBV5-1 with TRBJ2-3; D is unresolved. Germline assignment: CDR1 SGHRS and CDR2 YFSETQ. V dropped 4 bases and J dropped 0 bases, with 6 bases sitting between them. The CDR3 covers 13 residues.

This rearrangement joins TRBV9 to TRBJ2-3; D possibly uses TRBD1 or TRBD2 (6 bases each). V shed 0 bases and J shed 2 bases, with 13 bases lying between them. In germline, CDR1 is SGDLS, CDR2 YYNGEE. The CDR3 is 16 residues long. CDR3 amino acids: CASSVGTGAYTDTQYF. CDR3 coding DNA: TGTGCCAGCAGCGTAGGGACGGGGGCCTACACAGATACGCAGTATTTT.

The chain links TRBV4-2 to TRBJ2-5; tentatively, D is TRBD2 (6 bases). Germline V gene sequence: CDR1 LGHNA, CDR2 YNFKEQ. The CDR3 is made up of 14 amino acids. V was trimmed by 4 bases and J by 2 bases, leaving 11 bases between them. This CDR3 reads CASSLEGLQETQYF. CDR3 nucleotide sequence: TGTGCCAGCAGCCTCGAGGGACTGCAAGAGACCCAGTACTTC.

The chain joins TRBV10-3 to TRBJ2-1; 10 positions agree with TRBD2. This CDR3 contains 13 residues. CDR1 is ENHRY, CDR2 SYGVKD, per germline. The V and J ends lost 8 bases and 5 bases, in that order; junction bases with no gene match: 3. The CDR3 reads CAIGTSDNNEQFF. CDR3 DNA: TGTGCCATCGGGACTAGCGACAACAATGAGCAGTTCTTC.

This sequence joins TRBV7-2 and TRBJ2-3; the D gene could be TRBD1 or TRBD2 (5 bases each). The V end lost 3 bases, the J end lost 5 bases, and 9 bases lay between the germline ends. Germline V gene data show CDR1 as SGHTA and CDR2 as FQGNSA. The CDR3 sequence is 13 residues long. The CDR3 loop reads CASSFQGEDTQYF. In DNA form, the CDR3 reads TGTGCCAGCAGCTTCCAGGGAGAAGATACGCAGTATTTT.